Each of the 5 T cell receptor beta chains below was sequenced from the same sample in a study of blood T cell repertoires in COVID-19. Assay: immunoSEQ multiplex PCR; the TCRdb copy retains only in-frame clones and omits some. The sample lists around 300,000 clones; approximately 86% were seen once. Material: peripheral blood. The receptors here all came from a woman aged 50 to 60 with active or convalescent COVID-19.

CDR3 sequence reads: CASSPPLGQGTPYEQYF. For the CDR3, the DNA is TGTGCCAGCTCACCACCGCTCGGACAGGGAACGCCCTACGAGCAGTACTTC. The chain links TRBV18 to TRBJ2-7; 8 nucleotides agree with TRBD1. The trim removed 0 bases at V and 2 bases at J, leaving 9 bases unmatched. This CDR3 has 17 amino acids. Germline-derived CDR1 and CDR2 are KGHSH and LQKENI.

The chain is built from TRBV7-9 and TRBJ1-4, with D unresolved. Germline V CDR1 and CDR2: SEHNR, FQNEAQ (reference sequence). Trimming took 5 bases from V and 8 from J, leaving 12 bases between them. The CDR3 length is 13 residues. Here the CDR3 DNA reads TGTGCCAGCAGCATAAGCGGTGGAGAAAAACTGTTTTTT. Its protein product is CASSISGGEKLFF.

The chain uses TRBV7-8 and TRBJ1-1, with no clear D. Germline CDR1 is SGHVS and CDR2 is FQNEAQ. Trimming shortened V by 1 base and J by 6 bases, and 12 bases separated the two germline ends. This CDR3 region has 14 residues. The CDR3 DNA follows: TGTGCCAGCAGCTTAGATCTGGTAGTGGCTGAAGCTTTCTTT. Translating it yields CASSLDLVVAEAFF.

CDR3 amino acids: CASSSAGTGVEQYF. The CDR3 bases are TGTGCCAGCAGTTCTGCCGGGACAGGGGTTGAGCAGTACTTC. This chain connects TRBV27 to TRBJ2-7, with TRBD1 matching over 10 bases. The CDR3 totals 14 residues. Unmatched junction bases numbered 7, after V lost 4 bases and J lost 7 bases. Germline V lookup: CDR1 MNHEY, CDR2 SMNVEV (reference sequence).

The table lists this clone with a count of one. This rearrangement joins TRBV7-9 to TRBJ1-3, with D unclear. There are 14 residues in the CDR3. Per germline, CDR1 SEHNR and CDR2 FQNEAQ (reference sequence). V dropped 3 bases and J dropped 2 bases, with 8 bases sitting between them. CDR3 amino acids: CASSFRGTGNTIYF. The CDR3 region has the DNA TGTGCCAGCAGCTTCCGAGGGACTGGAAACACCATATATTTT.